This T cell receptor (beta chain) stems from a study of Ad26.COV2.S vaccination and SARS-CoV-2 variants. Note on this clone: Its antigen is currently unknown.

TCRdb's table, derived via immunoSEQ multiplex PCR, lists solely in-frame clones and lacks some. The table records over 100,000 clones, over 60% of them present only once. CDR1 ENHRY and CDR2 SYGVKD come from the germline V gene. Deletions cut 6 bases from V and 0 bases from J, with 23 bases between. The CDR3 is 18 amino acids. General observations from the study: Reportedly, spike-specific CD8+ and CD4+ T cell responses achieved substantial breadth once vaccination had taken place. The analyses of TCR breadth and depth may have understated the size of total T cell responses.

The source was peripheral blood, collected after recovery from COVID-19. The TCR comes from a human donor who had recovered from COVID-19. The V call is TRBV10-3, the J call TRBJ1-1; unclear D gene. CDR3 sequence: CAIRNRAPHNIMNTEAFF. In nucleotides, the CDR3 is TGTGCCATCAGAAATCGGGCACCACACAATATCATGAACACTGAAGCTTTCTTT.